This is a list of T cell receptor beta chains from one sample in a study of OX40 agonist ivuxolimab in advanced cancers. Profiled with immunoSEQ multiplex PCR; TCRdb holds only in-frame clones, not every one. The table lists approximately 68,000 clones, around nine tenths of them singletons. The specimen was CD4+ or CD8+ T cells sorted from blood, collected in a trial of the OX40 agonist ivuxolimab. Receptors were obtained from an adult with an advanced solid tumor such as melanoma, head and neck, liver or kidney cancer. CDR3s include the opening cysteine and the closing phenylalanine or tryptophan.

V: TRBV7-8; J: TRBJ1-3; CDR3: CASSLGNPGNTIYF
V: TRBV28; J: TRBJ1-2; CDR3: CASRLGSRGSGYTF
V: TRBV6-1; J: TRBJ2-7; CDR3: CASSESRGTPYEQYF
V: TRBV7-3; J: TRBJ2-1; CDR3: CASSLDSHPYNEQFF
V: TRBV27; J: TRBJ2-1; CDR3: CASSLPRDRGHEQFF
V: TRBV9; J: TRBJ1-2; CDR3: CASSLPRGTGVPTF
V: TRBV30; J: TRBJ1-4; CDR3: CAWSVNRGEKLFF
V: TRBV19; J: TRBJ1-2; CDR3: CASTKWTGSPDGYTF
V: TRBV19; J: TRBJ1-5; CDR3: CATGPGGNQPQHF
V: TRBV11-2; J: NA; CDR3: CASSPNRGLTYEQYF
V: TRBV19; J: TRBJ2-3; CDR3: CASSGRGLAGSTDTQYF
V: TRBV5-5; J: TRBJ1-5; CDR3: CASSLESRWEPPSRPQHF
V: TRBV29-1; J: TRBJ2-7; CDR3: CSYGGGYEQYF
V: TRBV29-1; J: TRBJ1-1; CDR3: CSVGTGGYGEAFF
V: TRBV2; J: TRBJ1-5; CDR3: CASRDFPHSNQPQHF
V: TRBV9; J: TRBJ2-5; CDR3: CASSVAQGGTSGTKETQYF
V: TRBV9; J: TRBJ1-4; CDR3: CASSVRIRDIREKLFF
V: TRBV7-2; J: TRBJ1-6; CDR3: CASSPTVGNSPLHF
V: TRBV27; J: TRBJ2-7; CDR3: CASSLWGQDYEQYF
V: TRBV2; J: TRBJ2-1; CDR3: CASTRLAGGLSSYNEQFF
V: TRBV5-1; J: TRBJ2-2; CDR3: CASSGSPAGVGTGELFF
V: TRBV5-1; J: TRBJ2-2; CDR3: CASRSVSLAGGITGELFF
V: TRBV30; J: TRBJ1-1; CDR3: CAWSHQDSTEAFF
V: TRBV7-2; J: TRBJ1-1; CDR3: CASSSSPGVGAFF
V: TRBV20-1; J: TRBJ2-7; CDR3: CSARAVYEQYF
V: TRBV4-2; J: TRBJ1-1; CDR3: CASSQFLGRVKNTEAFF
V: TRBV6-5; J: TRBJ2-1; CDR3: CASRSGVTYNEQFF
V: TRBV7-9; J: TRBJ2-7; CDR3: CASSLGLKALF
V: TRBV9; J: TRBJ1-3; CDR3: CASSVYRDRGPGNTIYF
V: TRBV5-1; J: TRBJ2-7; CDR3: CASSDSSSYEQYF
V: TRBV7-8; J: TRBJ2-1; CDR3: CASSVLYRGSSYNEQFF
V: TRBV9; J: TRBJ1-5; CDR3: CASSVGLGGPNQPQHF
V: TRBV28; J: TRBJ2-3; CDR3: CASSLLADTDTQYF
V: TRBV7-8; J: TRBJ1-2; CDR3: CASSKRTASNYGYTF
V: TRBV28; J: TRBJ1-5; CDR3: CASVGGGRNQPQHF
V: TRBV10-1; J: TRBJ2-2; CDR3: CASSVGTGGLTGELFF
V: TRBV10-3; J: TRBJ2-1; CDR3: CAITSDRQYNEQFF
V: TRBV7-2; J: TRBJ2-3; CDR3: CASSLAADTQYF
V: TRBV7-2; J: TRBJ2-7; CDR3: CASSLRSGGLYEQYF
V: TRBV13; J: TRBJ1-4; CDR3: CASSLQGNEKLFF
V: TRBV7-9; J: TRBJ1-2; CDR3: CASSLASGQGANGYTF
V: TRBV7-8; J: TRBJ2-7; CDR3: CASSRLDDYEQYF
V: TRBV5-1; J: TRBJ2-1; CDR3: CASSLSGSGPVNEQFF
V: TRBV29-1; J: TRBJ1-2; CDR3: CSVTKWTGEDGYTF
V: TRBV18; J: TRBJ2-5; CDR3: CASSPLAAQETQYF
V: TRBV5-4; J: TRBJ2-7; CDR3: CASSLGGQSSYEQYF
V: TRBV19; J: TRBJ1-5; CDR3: CASSSQGTFFNQPQHF
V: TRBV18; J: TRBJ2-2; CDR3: CASSPVTGELFF
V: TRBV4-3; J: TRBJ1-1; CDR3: CASSQDLLDGTEAFF
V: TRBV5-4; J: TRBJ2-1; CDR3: CASSPPGREQFF
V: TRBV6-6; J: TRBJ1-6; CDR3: CASSYNVRGRYSPLHF